This TCR beta chain was captured in a study of Ad26.COV2.S vaccination and SARS-CoV-2 variants. As to treatment: some 20 received Ad26.COV2.S at low or high dose, single or two shots; about 5 received placebo; per-sample allocation not given. Sample collection was performed on day 63 after the first vaccine or placebo injection. The vaccine delivered Wuhan-strain SARS-CoV-2 spike through an Ad26 vector. Findings of the study overall: Responses of T cells in total may have been underestimated by the TCR breadth and depth analyses.

The CDR3 loop spans 15 amino acids. Trimming took off 1 base at V and 10 bases at J, with 18 bases between the two ends. Per germline, CDR1 SGHTA and CDR2 FQGTGA. Profiling relied on immunoSEQ multiplex PCR, and the TCRdb table lists in-frame clones only, not all of them. This table holds around 250,000 clones, around nine tenths found once. On this clone: The antigen is not known.

The source was peripheral blood, collected in a trial of Ad26.COV2.S vaccine versus placebo. The chain combines TRBV7-3 with TRBJ2-3, with TRBD2 as a possible D gene (5 bases). The TCR was taken from a person between 18 and 65 years old who received the Ad26.COV2.S COVID-19 vaccine or a placebo. The CDR3 loop reads CASSLMGSSGSAQYF. Here the CDR3 DNA reads TGTGCCAGCAGCTTAATGGGGTCCTCGGGGTCGGCGCAGTATTTT. The whole variable domain, filled in from reference TRBV7-3 and TRBJ2-3, reads GAGVSQTPSNKVTEKGKYVELRCDPISGHTALYWYRQSLGQGPEFLIYFQGTGAADDSGLPNDRFFAVRPEGSVSTLKIQRTERGDSAVYLCASSLMGSSGSAQYFGPGTRLTVL.